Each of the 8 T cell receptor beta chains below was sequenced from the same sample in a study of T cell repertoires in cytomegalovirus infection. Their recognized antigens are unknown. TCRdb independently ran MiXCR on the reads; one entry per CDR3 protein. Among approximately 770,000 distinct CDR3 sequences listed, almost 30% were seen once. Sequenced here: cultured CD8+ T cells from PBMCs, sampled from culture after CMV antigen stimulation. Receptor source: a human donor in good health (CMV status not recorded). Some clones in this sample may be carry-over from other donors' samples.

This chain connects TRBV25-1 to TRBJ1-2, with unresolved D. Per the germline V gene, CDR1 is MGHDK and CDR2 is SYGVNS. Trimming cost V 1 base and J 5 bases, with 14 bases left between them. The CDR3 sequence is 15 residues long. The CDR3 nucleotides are TGTGCCAGCAGTGAATCAAGGGCTCCTGTTTATGGCTACACCTTC. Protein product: CASSESRAPVYGYTF.

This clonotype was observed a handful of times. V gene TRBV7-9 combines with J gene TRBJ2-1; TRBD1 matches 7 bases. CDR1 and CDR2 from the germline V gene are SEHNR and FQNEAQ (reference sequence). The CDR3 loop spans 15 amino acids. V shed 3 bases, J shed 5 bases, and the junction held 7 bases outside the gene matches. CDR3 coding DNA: TGTGCCAGCAGCTTCCCCTCCGGGACAGACAATGAGCAGTTCTTC. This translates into CASSFPSGTDNEQFF.

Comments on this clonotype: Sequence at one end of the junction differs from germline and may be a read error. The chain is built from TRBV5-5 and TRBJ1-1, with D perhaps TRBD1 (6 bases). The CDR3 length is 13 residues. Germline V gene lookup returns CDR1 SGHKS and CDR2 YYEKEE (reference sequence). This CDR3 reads CASGLGGLNEAFF. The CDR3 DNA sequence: TGTGCCAGCGGCTTGGGGGGCCTGAATGAAGCTTTCTTT. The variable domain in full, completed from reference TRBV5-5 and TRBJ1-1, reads DAGVTQSPTHLIKTRGQQVTLRCSPISGHKSVSWYQQVLGQGPQFIFQYYEKEERGRGNFPDRFSARQFPNYSSELNVNALLLGDSALYLCASGLGGLNEAFFGQGTRLTVV.

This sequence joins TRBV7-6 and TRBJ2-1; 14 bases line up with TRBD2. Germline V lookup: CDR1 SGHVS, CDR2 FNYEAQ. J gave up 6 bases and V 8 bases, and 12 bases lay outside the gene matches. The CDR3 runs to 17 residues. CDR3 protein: CASLGPPGLAGVNEQFF. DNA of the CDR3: TGTGCCAGCCTGGGGCCCCCGGGACTAGCGGGGGTCAATGAGCAGTTCTTC.

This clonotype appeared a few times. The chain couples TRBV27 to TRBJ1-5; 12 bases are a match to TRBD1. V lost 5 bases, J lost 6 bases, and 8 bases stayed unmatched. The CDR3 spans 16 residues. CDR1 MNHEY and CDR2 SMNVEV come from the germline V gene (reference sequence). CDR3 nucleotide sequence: TGTGCCAGCAGTCCGACGGGACAGGGGGCTAGTCAGCCCCAGCATTTT. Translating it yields CASSPTGQGASQPQHF.

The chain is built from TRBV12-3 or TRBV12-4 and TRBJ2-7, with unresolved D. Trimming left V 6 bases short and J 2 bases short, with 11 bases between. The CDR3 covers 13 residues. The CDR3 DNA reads TGTGCCAGCAGCAACACCCGTACCTACGAGCAGTACTTC. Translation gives CASSNTRTYEQYF.

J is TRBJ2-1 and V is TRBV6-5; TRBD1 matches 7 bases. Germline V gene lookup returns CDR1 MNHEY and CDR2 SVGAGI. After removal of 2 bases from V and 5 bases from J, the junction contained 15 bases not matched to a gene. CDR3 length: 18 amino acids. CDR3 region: CASSYGRGPRSGNNEQFF. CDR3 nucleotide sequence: TGTGCCAGCAGTTACGGAAGGGGGCCGAGATCGGGTAACAATGAGCAGTTCTTC.

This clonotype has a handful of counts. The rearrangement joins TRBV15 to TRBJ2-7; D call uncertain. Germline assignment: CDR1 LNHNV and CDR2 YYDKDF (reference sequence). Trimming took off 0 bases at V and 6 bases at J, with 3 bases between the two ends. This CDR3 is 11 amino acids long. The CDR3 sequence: CATSRDAEQYV. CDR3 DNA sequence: TGTGCCACCAGCAGAGATGCCGAGCAGTACGTC.